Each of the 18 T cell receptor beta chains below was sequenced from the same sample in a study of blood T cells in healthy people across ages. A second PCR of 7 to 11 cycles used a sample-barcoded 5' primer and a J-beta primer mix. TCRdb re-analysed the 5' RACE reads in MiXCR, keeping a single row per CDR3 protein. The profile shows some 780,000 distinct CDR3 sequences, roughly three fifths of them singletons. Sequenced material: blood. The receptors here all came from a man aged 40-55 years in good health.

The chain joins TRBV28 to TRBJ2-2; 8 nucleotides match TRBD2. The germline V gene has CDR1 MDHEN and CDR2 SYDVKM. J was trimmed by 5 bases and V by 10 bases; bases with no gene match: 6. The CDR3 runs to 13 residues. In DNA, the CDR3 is TGTGCCATCGGGGGGGGTAGGACCGGGGAGCTGTTTTTT. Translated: CAIGGGRTGELFF.

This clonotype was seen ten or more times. The CDR3 region has the DNA TGCAGCGTGGTTCCTGACATGTACGAGCAGTACTTC. Its translation is CSVVPDMYEQYF. J is TRBJ2-7 and V is TRBV29-1; unclear D gene. CDR1 and CDR2 from the germline V gene are SQVTM and ANQGSEA. Trimming cost V 6 bases and J 4 bases, with 13 bases left between them. The CDR3 extends over 12 amino acids.

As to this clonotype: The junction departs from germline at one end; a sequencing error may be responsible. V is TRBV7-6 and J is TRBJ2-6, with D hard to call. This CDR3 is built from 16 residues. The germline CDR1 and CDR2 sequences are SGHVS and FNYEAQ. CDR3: CAGSSPVSSGANVLTF. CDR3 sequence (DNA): TGTGCCGGCAGCTCCCCCGTATCCTCTGGGGCCAACGTCCTGACTTTC.

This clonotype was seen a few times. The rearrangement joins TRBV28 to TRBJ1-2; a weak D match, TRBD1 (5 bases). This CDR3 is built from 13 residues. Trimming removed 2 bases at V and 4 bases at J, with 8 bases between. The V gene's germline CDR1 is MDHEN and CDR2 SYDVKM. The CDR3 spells CASSLGTPYGYTF. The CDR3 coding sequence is TGTGCCAGCAGTTTAGGGACCCCCTATGGCTACACCTTC.

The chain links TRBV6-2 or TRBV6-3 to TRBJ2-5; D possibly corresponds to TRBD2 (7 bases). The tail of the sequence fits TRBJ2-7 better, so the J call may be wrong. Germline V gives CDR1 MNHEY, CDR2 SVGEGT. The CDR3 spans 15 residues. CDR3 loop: CASRSMRGPSYEQYF. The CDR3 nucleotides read TGTGCCAGCAGATCCATGCGGGGGCCTTCCTACGAGCAGTACTTC.

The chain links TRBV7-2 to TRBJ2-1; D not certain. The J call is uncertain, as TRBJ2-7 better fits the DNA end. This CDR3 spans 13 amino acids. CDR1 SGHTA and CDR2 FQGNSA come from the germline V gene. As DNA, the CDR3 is TGTGCCAGCAGCTTAGGGCAGAACAATGAGCAGTACTTC. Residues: CASSLGQNNEQYF.

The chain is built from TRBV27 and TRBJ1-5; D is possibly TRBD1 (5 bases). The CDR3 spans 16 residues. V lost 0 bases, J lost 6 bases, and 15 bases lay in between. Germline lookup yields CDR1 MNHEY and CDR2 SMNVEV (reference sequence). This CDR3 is CASSLSMAGGGQPQHF. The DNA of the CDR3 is TGTGCCAGCAGTTTATCGATGGCAGGCGGGGGTCAGCCCCAGCATTTT.

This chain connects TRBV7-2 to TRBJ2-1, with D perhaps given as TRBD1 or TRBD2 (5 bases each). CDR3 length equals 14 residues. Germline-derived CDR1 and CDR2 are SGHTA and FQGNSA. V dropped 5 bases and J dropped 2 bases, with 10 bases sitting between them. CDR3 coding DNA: TGTGCCAGCAGCCTAAGGGACCCCTACAATGAGCAGTTCTTC. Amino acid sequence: CASSLRDPYNEQFF.

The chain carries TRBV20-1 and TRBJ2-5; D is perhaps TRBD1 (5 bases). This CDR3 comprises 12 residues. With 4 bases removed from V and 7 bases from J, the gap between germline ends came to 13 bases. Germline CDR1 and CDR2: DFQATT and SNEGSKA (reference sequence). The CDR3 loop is CSAKPGRGTQYF. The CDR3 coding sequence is TGCAGTGCTAAGCCTGGTAGGGGGACCCAGTACTTC.

Here the CDR3 reads CASSTGTGDLGELFF. In DNA, the CDR3 is TGTGCCAGCTCCACCGGGACAGGGGACCTCGGGGAGCTGTTTTTT. The chain is built from TRBV25-1 and TRBJ2-2; 10 bases align to TRBD1. The J segment lost 7 bases and the V segment lost 8 bases, leaving 10 bases of the junction unmatched. The CDR3 consists of 15 residues. Per the germline V gene, CDR1 is MGHDK and CDR2 is SYGVNS.

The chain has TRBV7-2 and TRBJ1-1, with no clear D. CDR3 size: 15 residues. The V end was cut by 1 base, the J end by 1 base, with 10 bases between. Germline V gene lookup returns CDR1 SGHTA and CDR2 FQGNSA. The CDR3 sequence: CASSLEPWRNTEAFF. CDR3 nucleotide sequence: TGTGCCAGCAGCTTAGAACCTTGGAGGAACACTGAAGCTTTCTTT.

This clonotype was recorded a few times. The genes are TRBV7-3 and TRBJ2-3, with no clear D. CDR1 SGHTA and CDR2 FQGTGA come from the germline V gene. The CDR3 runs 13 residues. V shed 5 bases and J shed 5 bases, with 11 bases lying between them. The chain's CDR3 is CASSELVKDTQYF. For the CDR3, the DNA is TGTGCCAGCAGCGAACTTGTGAAAGATACGCAGTATTTT.

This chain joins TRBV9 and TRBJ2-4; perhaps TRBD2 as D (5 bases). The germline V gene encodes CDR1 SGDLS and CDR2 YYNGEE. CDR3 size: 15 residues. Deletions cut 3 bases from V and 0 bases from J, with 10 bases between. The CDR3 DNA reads TGTGCCAGCAGCGGTAGCGCCCTAGCCAAAAACATTCAGTACTTC. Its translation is CASSGSALAKNIQYF.

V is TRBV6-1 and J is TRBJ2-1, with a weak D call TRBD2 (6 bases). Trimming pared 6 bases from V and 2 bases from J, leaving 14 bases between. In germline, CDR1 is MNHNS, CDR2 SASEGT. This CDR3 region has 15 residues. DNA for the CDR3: TGTGCCAGCAGGACCCCAAGGAGGGCCTACAATGAGCAGTTCTTC. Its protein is CASRTPRRAYNEQFF.

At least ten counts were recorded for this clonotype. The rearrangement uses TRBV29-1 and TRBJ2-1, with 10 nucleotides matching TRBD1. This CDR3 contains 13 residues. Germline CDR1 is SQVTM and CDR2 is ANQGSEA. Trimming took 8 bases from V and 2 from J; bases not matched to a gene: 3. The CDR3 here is CSWGQGTYNEQFF. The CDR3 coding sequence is TGCAGCTGGGGACAGGGGACCTACAATGAGCAGTTCTTC.

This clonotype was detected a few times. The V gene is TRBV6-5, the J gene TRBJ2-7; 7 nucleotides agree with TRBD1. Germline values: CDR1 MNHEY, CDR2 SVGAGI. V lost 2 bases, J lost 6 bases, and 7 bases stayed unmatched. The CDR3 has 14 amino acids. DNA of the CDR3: TGTGCCAGCAGTTACGGGTACAGGGGCTCCGAGCAGTACTTC. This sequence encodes CASSYGYRGSEQYF.

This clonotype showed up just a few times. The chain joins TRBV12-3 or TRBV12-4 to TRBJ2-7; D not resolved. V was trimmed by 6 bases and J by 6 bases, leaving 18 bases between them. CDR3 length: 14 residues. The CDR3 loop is CASRPAPAVAEQYF. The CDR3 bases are TGTGCCAGCAGGCCGGCCCCCGCTGTTGCCGAGCAGTACTTC.

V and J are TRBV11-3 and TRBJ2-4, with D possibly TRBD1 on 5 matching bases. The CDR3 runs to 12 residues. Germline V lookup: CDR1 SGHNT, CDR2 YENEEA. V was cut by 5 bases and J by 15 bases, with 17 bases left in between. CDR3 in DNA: TGTGCCAGCAGCCTGACCGACAGCGCTCCGTACTTC. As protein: CASSLTDSAPYF.